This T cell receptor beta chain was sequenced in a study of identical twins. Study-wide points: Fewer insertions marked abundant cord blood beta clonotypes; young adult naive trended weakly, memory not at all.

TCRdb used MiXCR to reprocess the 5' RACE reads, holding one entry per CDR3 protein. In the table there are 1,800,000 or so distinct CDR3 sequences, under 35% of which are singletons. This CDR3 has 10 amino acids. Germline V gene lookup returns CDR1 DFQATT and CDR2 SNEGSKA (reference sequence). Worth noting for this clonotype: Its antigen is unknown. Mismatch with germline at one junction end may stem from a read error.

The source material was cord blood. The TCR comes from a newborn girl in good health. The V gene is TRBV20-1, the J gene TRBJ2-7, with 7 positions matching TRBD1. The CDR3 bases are TGCAGTGCTCACCGGGACAGTGGATTCTTC. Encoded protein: CSAHRDSGFF.